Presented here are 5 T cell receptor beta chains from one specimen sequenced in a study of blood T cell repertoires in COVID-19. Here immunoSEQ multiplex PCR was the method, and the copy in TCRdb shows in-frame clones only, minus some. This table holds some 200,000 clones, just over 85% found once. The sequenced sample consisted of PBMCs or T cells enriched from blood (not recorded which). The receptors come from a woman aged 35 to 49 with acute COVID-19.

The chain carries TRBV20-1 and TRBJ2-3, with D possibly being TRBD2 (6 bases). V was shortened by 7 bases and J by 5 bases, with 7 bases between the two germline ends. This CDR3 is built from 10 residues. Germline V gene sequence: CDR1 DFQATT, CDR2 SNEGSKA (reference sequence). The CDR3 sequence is CSVRGDTQYF. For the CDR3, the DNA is TGCAGTGTGCGGGGAGATACGCAGTATTTT.

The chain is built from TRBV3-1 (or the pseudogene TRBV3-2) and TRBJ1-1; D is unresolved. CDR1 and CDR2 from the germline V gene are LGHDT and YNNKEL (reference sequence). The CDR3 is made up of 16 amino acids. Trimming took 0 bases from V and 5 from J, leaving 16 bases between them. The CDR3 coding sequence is TGTGCCAGCAGCCAAGAGAGGAGGATAGAAAGGACTGAAGCTTTCTTT. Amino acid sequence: CASSQERRIERTEAFF.

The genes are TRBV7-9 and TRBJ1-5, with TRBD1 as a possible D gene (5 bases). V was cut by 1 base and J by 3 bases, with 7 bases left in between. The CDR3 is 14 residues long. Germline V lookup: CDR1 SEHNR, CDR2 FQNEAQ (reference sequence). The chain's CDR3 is CASSLGGFNQPQHF. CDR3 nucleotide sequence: TGTGCCAGCAGCTTAGGGGGCTTCAATCAGCCCCAGCATTTT.

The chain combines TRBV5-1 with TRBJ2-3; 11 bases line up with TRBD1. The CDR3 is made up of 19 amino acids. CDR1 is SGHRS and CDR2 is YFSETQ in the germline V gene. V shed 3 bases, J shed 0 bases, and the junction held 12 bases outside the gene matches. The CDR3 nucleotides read TGCGCCAGCAGCTGGACAGGGGGCTTACAAATAATCAGCACAGATACGCAGTATTTT. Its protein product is CASSWTGGLQIISTDTQYF.

The chain's CDR3 is CASKQSGTATYEQYF. As DNA, the CDR3 is TGCGCCAGCAAACAATCCGGGACAGCAACCTACGAGCAGTACTTC. The chain employs TRBV5-1 and TRBJ2-7, with 7 bases that match TRBD1. The CDR3 length is 15 residues. Per germline, CDR1 SGHRS and CDR2 YFSETQ. The trim removed 6 bases at V and 2 bases at J, leaving 11 bases unmatched.